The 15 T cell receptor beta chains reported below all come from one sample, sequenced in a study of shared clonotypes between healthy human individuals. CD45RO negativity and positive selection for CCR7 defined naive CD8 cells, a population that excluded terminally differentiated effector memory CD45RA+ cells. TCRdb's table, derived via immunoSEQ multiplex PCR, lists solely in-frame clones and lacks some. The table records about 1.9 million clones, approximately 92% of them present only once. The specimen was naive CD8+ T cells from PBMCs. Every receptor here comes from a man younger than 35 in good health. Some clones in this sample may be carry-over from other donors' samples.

The CDR3 is CATTDLNSPYEQYF. In DNA form, the CDR3 reads TGTGCCACCACCGATCTTAACAGCCCCTACGAGCAGTACTTC. V and J are TRBV15 and TRBJ2-7; D gene uncertain. The CDR3 is 14 residues long. Germline V gene data show CDR1 as LNHNV and CDR2 as YYDKDF (reference sequence). Trimming removed 7 bases from V and 2 bases from J, with 15 bases in between.

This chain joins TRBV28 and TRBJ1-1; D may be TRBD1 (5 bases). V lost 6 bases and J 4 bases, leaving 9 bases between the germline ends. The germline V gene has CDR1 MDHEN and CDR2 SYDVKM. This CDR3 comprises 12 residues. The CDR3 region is CASRVGATEAFF. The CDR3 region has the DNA TGTGCCAGCAGGGTAGGGGCCACTGAAGCTTTCTTT.

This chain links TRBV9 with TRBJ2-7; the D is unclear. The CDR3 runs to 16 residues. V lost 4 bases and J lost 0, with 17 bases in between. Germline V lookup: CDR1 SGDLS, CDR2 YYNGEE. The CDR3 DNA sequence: TGTGCCAGCAGCCCCTACACTGGTCCCCTCTCCTACGAGCAGTACTTC. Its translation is CASSPYTGPLSYEQYF.

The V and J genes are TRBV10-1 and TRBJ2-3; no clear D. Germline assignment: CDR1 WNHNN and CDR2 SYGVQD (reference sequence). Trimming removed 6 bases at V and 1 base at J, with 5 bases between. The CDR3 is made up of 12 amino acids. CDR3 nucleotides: TGCGCCAGCAGGGACGGCACAGATACGCAGTATTTT. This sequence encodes CASRDGTDTQYF.

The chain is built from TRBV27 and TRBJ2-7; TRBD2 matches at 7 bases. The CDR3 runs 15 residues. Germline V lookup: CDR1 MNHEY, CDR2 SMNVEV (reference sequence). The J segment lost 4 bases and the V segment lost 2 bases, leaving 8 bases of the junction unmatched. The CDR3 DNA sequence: TGTGCCAGCAGTTTAATCCCGGGAGGTGCGTACGAGCAGTACTTC. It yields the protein CASSLIPGGAYEQYF.

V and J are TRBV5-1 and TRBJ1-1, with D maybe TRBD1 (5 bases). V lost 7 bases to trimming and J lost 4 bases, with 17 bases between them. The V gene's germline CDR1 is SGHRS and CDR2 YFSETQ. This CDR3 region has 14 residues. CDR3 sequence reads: CASVAGTSSTEAFF. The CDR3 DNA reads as TGCGCCAGCGTGGCGGGGACTTCGAGCACTGAAGCTTTCTTT. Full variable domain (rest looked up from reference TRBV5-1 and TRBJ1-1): KAGVTQTPRYLIKTRGQQVTLSCSPISGHRSVSWYQQTPGQGLQFLFEYFSETQRNKGNFPGRFSGRQFSNSRSEMNVSTLELGDSALYLCASVAGTSSTEAFFGQGTRLTVV.

CDR3 coding DNA: TGTGCCAGCAGCTTAACGCTGGGCGAGGAGCAGTACTTC. This translates into CASSLTLGEEQYF. The chain uses TRBV7-3 and TRBJ2-7; unclear D gene. V gave up 0 bases and J gave up 7 bases, with 10 bases separating them. The CDR3 is 13 residues long. Germline lookup yields CDR1 SGHTA and CDR2 FQGTGA.

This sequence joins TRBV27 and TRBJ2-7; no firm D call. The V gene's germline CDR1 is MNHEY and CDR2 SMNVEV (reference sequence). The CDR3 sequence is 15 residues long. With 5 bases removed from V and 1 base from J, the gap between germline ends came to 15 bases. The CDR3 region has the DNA TGTGCCAGCAGTCCCCCCCGTTCGGATTCCTACGAGCAGTACTTC. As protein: CASSPPRSDSYEQYF.

The CDR3: CASRTQRGGLARSSYEQYF. The CDR3 DNA sequence: TGTGCCAGCAGGACCCAACGGGGGGGACTAGCGAGAAGCTCCTACGAGCAGTACTTC. The V call is TRBV28, the J call TRBJ2-7; TRBD2 matches 10 bases. The CDR3 is 19 amino acids. The V and J ends lost 6 bases and 0 bases, in that order; junction bases with no gene match: 17. Germline V gives CDR1 MDHEN, CDR2 SYDVKM.

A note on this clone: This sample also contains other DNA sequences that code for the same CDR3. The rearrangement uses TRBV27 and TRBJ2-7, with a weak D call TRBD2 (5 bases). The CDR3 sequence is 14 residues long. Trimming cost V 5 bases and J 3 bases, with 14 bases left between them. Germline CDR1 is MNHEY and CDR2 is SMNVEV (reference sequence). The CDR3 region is CASSLRDSRYEQYF. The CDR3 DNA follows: TGTGCCAGCAGTCTCCGGGATTCCCGCTACGAGCAGTACTTC.

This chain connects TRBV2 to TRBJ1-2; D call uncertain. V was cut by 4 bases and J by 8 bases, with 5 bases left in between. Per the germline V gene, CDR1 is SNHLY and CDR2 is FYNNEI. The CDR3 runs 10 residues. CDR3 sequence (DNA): TGTGCCAGCAGTGCGGAGGGCTACACCTTC. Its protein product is CASSAEGYTF.

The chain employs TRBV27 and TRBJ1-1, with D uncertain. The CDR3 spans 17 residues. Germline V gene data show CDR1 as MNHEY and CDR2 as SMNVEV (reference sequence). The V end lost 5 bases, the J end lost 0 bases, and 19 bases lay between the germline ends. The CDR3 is CASSLVMPDEVNTEAFF. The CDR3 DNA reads TGTGCCAGCAGTCTCGTTATGCCAGACGAAGTGAACACTGAAGCTTTCTTT.

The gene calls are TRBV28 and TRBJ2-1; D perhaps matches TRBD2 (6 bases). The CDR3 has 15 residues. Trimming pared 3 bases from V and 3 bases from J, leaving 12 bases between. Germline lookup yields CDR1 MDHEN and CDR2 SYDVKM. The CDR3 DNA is TGTGCCAGCAGTTTGACTAGTGTGGGCTACAATGAGCAGTTCTTC. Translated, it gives CASSLTSVGYNEQFF. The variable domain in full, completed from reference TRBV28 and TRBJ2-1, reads DVKVTQSSRYLVKRTGEKVFLECVQDMDHENMFWYRQDPGLGLRLIYFSYDVKMKEKGDIPEGYSVSREKKERFSLILESASTNQTSMYLCASSLTSVGYNEQFFGPGTRLTVL.

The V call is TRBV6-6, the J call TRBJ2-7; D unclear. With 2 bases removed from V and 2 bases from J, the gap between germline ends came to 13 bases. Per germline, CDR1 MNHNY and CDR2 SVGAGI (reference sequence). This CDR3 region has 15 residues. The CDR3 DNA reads TGTGCCAGCAGTTACACGAAAGACCCCACCTACGAGCAGTACTTC. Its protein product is CASSYTKDPTYEQYF.

In nucleotides, the CDR3 is TGTGCCAGCAGCTTAAGGGGACAGGGATGGCCCCAGCATTTT. Amino acid sequence: CASSLRGQGWPQHF. The J gene is TRBJ1-5, the V gene TRBV11-3, with 9 bases fitting TRBD1. The CDR3 covers 14 residues. The germline V gene encodes CDR1 SGHNT and CDR2 YENEEA. J gave up 9 bases and V 2 bases, and 5 bases lay outside the gene matches.